This T cell receptor beta chain originates from a study of T cells in Graves' hyperthyroidism and ophthalmopathy. Researchers amplified the TCR beta CDR3 regions from RNA transcripts. Using the HTBI primer set, a first-round RT-PCR was run on the TCR CDR3. Via MiXCR, TCRdb re-called the multiplex PCR reads, giving one row per CDR3 protein. The sample carries roughly 100,000 distinct CDR3 sequences, about half recorded once. This CDR3 spans 15 amino acids. V was cut by 0 bases and J by 3 bases, with 12 bases left in between. Looked up from germline, CDR1 is WSHSY and CDR2 is SAAADI. It was uncontrolled infection, other autoimmune disease, pregnancy or lactation that excluded patients. This sample holds PBMCs from about 10 ml fresh peripheral blood.

The TCR sequence derives from a woman in her thirties or forties with Graves' hyperthyroidism. The specimen sequenced was blood. V usage is TRBV10-2 and J usage is TRBJ2-7, with a possible D match to TRBD1 (6 bases). CDR3 in amino acids: CASSESRGGLYEQYF. CDR3 sequence (DNA): TGCGCCAGCAGTGAGTCGAGAGGGGGTCTCTACGAGCAGTACTTC.